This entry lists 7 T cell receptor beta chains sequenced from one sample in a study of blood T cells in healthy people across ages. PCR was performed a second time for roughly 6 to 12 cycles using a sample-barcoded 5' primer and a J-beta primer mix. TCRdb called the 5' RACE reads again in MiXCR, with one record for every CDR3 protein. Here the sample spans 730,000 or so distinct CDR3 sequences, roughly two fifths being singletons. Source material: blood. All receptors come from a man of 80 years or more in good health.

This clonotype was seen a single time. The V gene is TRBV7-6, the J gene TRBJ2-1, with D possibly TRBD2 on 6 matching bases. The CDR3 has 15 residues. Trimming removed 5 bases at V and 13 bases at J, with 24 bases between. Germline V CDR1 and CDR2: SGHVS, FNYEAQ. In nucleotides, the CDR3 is TGTGCCAGCAGCGGAGGAGGGCAGGTACAAGAGACCCAGTTCTTC. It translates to CASSGGGQVQETQFF.

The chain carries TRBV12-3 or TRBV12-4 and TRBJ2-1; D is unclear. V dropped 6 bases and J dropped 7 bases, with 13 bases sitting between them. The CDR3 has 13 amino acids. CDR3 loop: CASSSNTENEQFF. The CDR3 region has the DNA TGTGCCAGCAGCTCAAACACGGAGAATGAGCAGTTCTTC.

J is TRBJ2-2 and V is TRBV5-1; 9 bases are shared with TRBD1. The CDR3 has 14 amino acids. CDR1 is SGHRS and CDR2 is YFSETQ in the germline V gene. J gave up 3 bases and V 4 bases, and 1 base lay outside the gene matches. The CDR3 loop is CASSRTGDTGELFF. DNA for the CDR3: TGCGCCAGCAGCCGGACAGGGGACACCGGGGAGCTGTTTTTT.

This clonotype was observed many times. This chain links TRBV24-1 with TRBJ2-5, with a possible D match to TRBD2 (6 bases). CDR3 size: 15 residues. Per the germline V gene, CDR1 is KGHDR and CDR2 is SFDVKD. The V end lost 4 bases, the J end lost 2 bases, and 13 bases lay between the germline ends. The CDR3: CATSDPGLPQETQYF. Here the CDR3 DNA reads TGTGCCACCAGTGACCCGGGACTGCCACAAGAGACCCAGTACTTC.

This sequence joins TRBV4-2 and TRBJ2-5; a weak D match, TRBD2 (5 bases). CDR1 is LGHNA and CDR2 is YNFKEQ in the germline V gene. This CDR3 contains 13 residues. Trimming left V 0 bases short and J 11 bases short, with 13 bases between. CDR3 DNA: TGTGCCAGCAGCCAAGATGGGAGTGGGGAGCAGTACTTC. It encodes CASSQDGSGEQYF.

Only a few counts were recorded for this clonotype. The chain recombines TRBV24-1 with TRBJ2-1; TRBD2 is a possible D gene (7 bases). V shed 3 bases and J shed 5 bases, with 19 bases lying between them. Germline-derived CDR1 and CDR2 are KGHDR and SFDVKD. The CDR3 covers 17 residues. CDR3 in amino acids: CATSDGFGGGGHNEQFF. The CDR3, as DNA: TGTGCCACCAGTGATGGGTTTGGCGGGGGCGGGCACAATGAGCAGTTCTTC.

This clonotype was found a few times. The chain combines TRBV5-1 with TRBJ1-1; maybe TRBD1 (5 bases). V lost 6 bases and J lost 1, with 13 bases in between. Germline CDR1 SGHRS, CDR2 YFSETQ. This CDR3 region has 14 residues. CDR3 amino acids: CASNYGASNTEAFF. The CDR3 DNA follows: TGCGCCAGCAATTACGGGGCATCGAACACTGAAGCTTTCTTT.